A selection of T cell receptor beta chains follows, all from one sample in a study of T cell responses to AZD1222 COVID-19 vaccine. Clones were sequenced by immunoSEQ multiplex PCR, and TCRdb holds only the in-frame ones, with some missing. This table has under 150,000 clones, roughly 93% appearing once. Material: peripheral blood, obtained 28 days after the second AZD1222 dose. Receptor source: an adult who received the AZD1222 COVID-19 vaccine. Each CDR3 is given with its conserved first and last residue. D genes are given only for firm matches. Clone size is not always given. Where it is, it says once, few, many or a class for expanded clones.

v_gene: TRBV3-1/TRBV3-2
j_gene: TRBJ1-1
abundance: NA
d_gene: NA
CDR3nt: TGTGCCAGCAGCCAAGTGGGGACTGAAGCTTTCTTT
CDR3aa: CASSQVGTEAFF

v_gene: TRBV6-2/TRBV6-3
j_gene: TRBJ1-1
abundance: once
d_gene: NA
CDR3nt: TGTGCCAGCAGTTACCCACCGTGGCGGGGCAAAATGAACACTGAAGCTTTCTTT
CDR3aa: CASSYPPWRGKMNTEAFF

v_gene: TRBV7-9
j_gene: TRBJ2-5
abundance: NA
d_gene: NA
CDR3nt: TGTGCCAGCAGCCCGATGGGCGGGTGGACCCAGTACTTC
CDR3aa: CASSPMGGWTQYF

v_gene: TRBV24-1
j_gene: TRBJ1-5
abundance: NA
d_gene: NA
CDR3nt: TGTGCCACCAGTGATGGGACTGCGGAGCCCCAGCATTTT
CDR3aa: CATSDGTAEPQHF

v_gene: TRBV11-2
j_gene: TRBJ1-3
abundance: NA
d_gene: NA
CDR3nt: TGTGCCAGCAGCTTACAACCAGTCTCTGGAAACACCATATATTTT
CDR3aa: CASSLQPVSGNTIYF

v_gene: TRBV12-3/TRBV12-4
j_gene: TRBJ2-1
abundance: NA
d_gene: TRBD2
CDR3nt: TGTGCCAGCAGTGGGACTAGCTCGTATGAGCAGTTCTTC
CDR3aa: CASSGTSSYEQFF

v_gene: TRBV27
j_gene: TRBJ2-7
abundance: NA
d_gene: NA
CDR3nt: TGTGCCAGCAGTTCCCTGCTCAATTTAGCAACCTACGAGCAGTACTTC
CDR3aa: CASSSLLNLATYEQYF

v_gene: TRBV7-2
j_gene: TRBJ2-6
abundance: NA
d_gene: NA
CDR3nt: TGTGCCAGCAGCTCCGACAGGACTGGGGCCAACGTCCTGACTTTC
CDR3aa: CASSSDRTGANVLTF

v_gene: TRBV5-6
j_gene: TRBJ1-6
abundance: NA
d_gene: NA
CDR3nt: TGTGCCAGCAGGCAGGGACACTCTTCACCCCTCCACTTT
CDR3aa: CASRQGHSSPLHF

v_gene: TRBV5-5
j_gene: TRBJ2-2
abundance: NA
d_gene: NA
CDR3nt: TGTGCCAGCAGCTTGGTTAGAACCGGGGAGCTGTTTTTT
CDR3aa: CASSLVRTGELFF

v_gene: TRBV20-1
j_gene: TRBJ1-2
abundance: NA
d_gene: NA
CDR3nt: TGCAGTGCTAGTTTAGGGGCGGGTACGGCTAACTATGGCTACACCTTC
CDR3aa: CSASLGAGTANYGYTF

v_gene: TRBV6-5
j_gene: TRBJ1-6
abundance: NA
d_gene: NA
CDR3nt: TGTGCCAGCAGCCCCCGAGAGTTTGAAACCCTCCACTTT
CDR3aa: CASSPREFETLHF

v_gene: TRBV20-1
j_gene: TRBJ1-5
abundance: NA
d_gene: NA
CDR3nt: TGCAGTGCTAGTTTACGTAGGGGGGATAGCAATCAGCCCCAGCATTTT
CDR3aa: CSASLRRGDSNQPQHF

v_gene: TRBV28
j_gene: TRBJ2-1
abundance: once
d_gene: NA
CDR3nt: TGTGCCAGCAGTTTATGGCTCGGGGACCCAACCGATGAGCAGTTCTTC
CDR3aa: CASSLWLGDPTDEQFF

v_gene: TRBV7-2
j_gene: TRBJ1-1
abundance: NA
d_gene: NA
CDR3nt: TGTGCCAGCAGCTTAAACAGAGCTTGGAACACTGAAGCTTTCTTT
CDR3aa: CASSLNRAWNTEAFF

v_gene: TRBV24-1
j_gene: TRBJ2-3
abundance: NA
d_gene: NA
CDR3nt: TGTGCCACCAGTGTATCTCCAACAGATACGCAGTATTTT
CDR3aa: CATSVSPTDTQYF

v_gene: TRBV9
j_gene: TRBJ1-5
abundance: NA
d_gene: NA
CDR3nt: TGTGCCAGCAGCGTCCCCCTAGTAAGCAGAGCTCAGCCCCAGCATTTT
CDR3aa: CASSVPLVSRAQPQHF

v_gene: TRBV15
j_gene: TRBJ1-6
abundance: NA
d_gene: NA
CDR3nt: TGTGCCACCAGCAGAGATGGCTACAGGGTAGGGAATTCACCCCTCCACTTT
CDR3aa: CATSRDGYRVGNSPLHF

v_gene: TRBV18
j_gene: TRBJ2-1
abundance: NA
d_gene: NA
CDR3nt: TGTGCCAGCTCACCACCGTCCCTATCCGATGAGCAGTTCTTC
CDR3aa: CASSPPSLSDEQFF

v_gene: TRBV11-2
j_gene: TRBJ2-7
abundance: NA
d_gene: NA
CDR3nt: TGTGCCAGCAGCTTAGACGGAACCGAGCAGTACTTC
CDR3aa: CASSLDGTEQYF

v_gene: TRBV7-2
j_gene: TRBJ1-4
abundance: NA
d_gene: NA
CDR3nt: TGTGCCAGCAGCTTATGGGTGTTCGAAAAACTGTTTTTT
CDR3aa: CASSLWVFEKLFF

v_gene: TRBV4-1
j_gene: TRBJ1-2
abundance: NA
d_gene: NA
CDR3nt: TGCGCCAGCAGCCACCCGGGAAGCGATGGCTACACCTTC
CDR3aa: CASSHPGSDGYTF

v_gene: TRBV28
j_gene: TRBJ2-1
abundance: NA
d_gene: TRBD2
CDR3nt: TGTGCCAGCAGCGAGGGACTAGCGGGAGTCTCCTACAATGAGCAGTTCTTC
CDR3aa: CASSEGLAGVSYNEQFF

v_gene: TRBV11-3
j_gene: TRBJ2-1
abundance: once
d_gene: TRBD2
CDR3nt: TGTGCCAGCAGCCAGGGACTAGCGGGAGAGCGGGAGCAGTTCTTC
CDR3aa: CASSQGLAGEREQFF

v_gene: TRBV3-1/TRBV3-2
j_gene: TRBJ1-2
abundance: NA
d_gene: NA
CDR3nt: TGTGCCAGCAGCCAAGTAACAACCGGGGGCTACACCTTC
CDR3aa: CASSQVTTGGYTF

v_gene: TRBV28
j_gene: TRBJ2-1
abundance: NA
d_gene: NA
CDR3nt: TGTGCCAGCAGTTTGCCCCCCGGGGGACTGGGCGATGAGCAGTTCTTC
CDR3aa: CASSLPPGGLGDEQFF

v_gene: TRBV4-3
j_gene: TRBJ1-4
abundance: NA
d_gene: NA
CDR3nt: TGCGCCAGCAGCCAAGGAACGTCAACTAATGAAAAACTGTTTTTT
CDR3aa: CASSQGTSTNEKLFF

v_gene: TRBV11-2
j_gene: TRBJ2-7
abundance: NA
d_gene: NA
CDR3nt: TGTGCCAGCAGCTTGGAAAGGGCTTCCTACGAGCAGTACTTC
CDR3aa: CASSLERASYEQYF

v_gene: TRBV5-6
j_gene: TRBJ1-2
abundance: NA
d_gene: NA
CDR3nt: TGTGCCAGCAGCCTCAAAGCGGGAGGCAGGGAGTTGGGAAACTATGGCTACACCTTC
CDR3aa: CASSLKAGGRELGNYGYTF

v_gene: TRBV10-3
j_gene: TRBJ1-1
abundance: NA
d_gene: NA
CDR3nt: TGTGCCATCAGTGGCTTGAACACTGAAGCTTTCTTT
CDR3aa: CAISGLNTEAFF

v_gene: TRBV5-1
j_gene: TRBJ2-5
abundance: NA
d_gene: TRBD1
CDR3nt: TGCGCCAGCAGCTTGGAGTATCAGGGGGCCCAAGAGACCCAGTACTTC
CDR3aa: CASSLEYQGAQETQYF

v_gene: TRBV3-1/TRBV3-2
j_gene: TRBJ1-5
abundance: NA
d_gene: TRBD1
CDR3nt: TGTGCCAGCAGCTATGGACAGGGGGCGAACAATCAGCCCCAGCATTTT
CDR3aa: CASSYGQGANNQPQHF

v_gene: TRBV28
j_gene: TRBJ1-4
abundance: NA
d_gene: NA
CDR3nt: TGTGCCAGCAGTATGGCGGGGGCGGCTAATGAAAAACTGTTTTTT
CDR3aa: CASSMAGAANEKLFF

v_gene: TRBV6-5
j_gene: TRBJ2-5
abundance: NA
d_gene: NA
CDR3nt: TGTGCCATCGGAAGGGGAGAGACCCAGTACTTC
CDR3aa: CAIGRGETQYF

v_gene: TRBV11-2
j_gene: TRBJ1-1
abundance: NA
d_gene: NA
CDR3nt: TGTGCCAGCAGCTTAGGCCCTGGGGCTTTCTTT
CDR3aa: CASSLGPGAFF

v_gene: TRBV7-2
j_gene: TRBJ1-5
abundance: NA
d_gene: NA
CDR3nt: TGTGCCAGCAGCTTAGCGCCCAGGGAACCCCAGCATTTT
CDR3aa: CASSLAPREPQHF

v_gene: TRBV4-2
j_gene: TRBJ1-2
abundance: NA
d_gene: NA
CDR3nt: TGTGCCAGCAGCCATGCCTCAGGGAATTTACGGGGCTACACCTTC
CDR3aa: CASSHASGNLRGYTF

v_gene: TRBV19
j_gene: TRBJ1-5
abundance: NA
d_gene: NA
CDR3nt: TGTGCCAGTAGTATCCTCTTCGGACAGATAAATCAGCCCCAGCATTTT
CDR3aa: CASSILFGQINQPQHF

v_gene: TRBV19
j_gene: TRBJ2-1
abundance: NA
d_gene: TRBD2
CDR3nt: TGTGCCAGTTGTAGCGGGGGATACACTGTCGCTGAGCAGTTCTTC
CDR3aa: CASCSGGYTVAEQFF

v_gene: TRBV5-8
j_gene: TRBJ2-7
abundance: NA
d_gene: NA
CDR3nt: TGTGCCGGGAAAACCTACGAGCAGTACTTC
CDR3aa: CAGKTYEQYF

v_gene: TRBV9
j_gene: TRBJ1-6
abundance: NA
d_gene: TRBD1
CDR3nt: TGTGCCAGCAGCCCTCAGGGGGATAATTCACCCCTCCACTTT
CDR3aa: CASSPQGDNSPLHF

v_gene: TRBV10-3
j_gene: TRBJ1-1
abundance: NA
d_gene: NA
CDR3nt: TGTGCCATCAGTGACTTTAATGAAGCTTTCTTT
CDR3aa: CAISDFNEAFF

v_gene: TRBV2
j_gene: TRBJ1-1
abundance: NA
d_gene: NA
CDR3nt: TGTGCCAGCAGTGAGGTTTGGCTGGGGACTGAAGCTTTCTTT
CDR3aa: CASSEVWLGTEAFF

v_gene: TRBV3-1/TRBV3-2
j_gene: TRBJ2-1
abundance: NA
d_gene: NA
CDR3nt: TGTGCCAGCAGCCCGTCAGGGGTCAATGAGCAGTTCTTC
CDR3aa: CASSPSGVNEQFF

v_gene: TRBV29-1
j_gene: TRBJ2-7
abundance: NA
d_gene: NA
CDR3nt: TGCAGCGTTGCCCAGGGAAGGGCCCTCTACGAGCAGTACTTC
CDR3aa: CSVAQGRALYEQYF

v_gene: TRBV19
j_gene: TRBJ1-5
abundance: NA
d_gene: NA
CDR3nt: TGTGCCAGTAGTGGCAGGGCCCTTCATCAGCCCCAGCATTTT
CDR3aa: CASSGRALHQPQHF

v_gene: TRBV28
j_gene: TRBJ1-1
abundance: few
d_gene: NA
CDR3nt: TGTGCCAGCAGTCTGCCCGTGTCGAGTAGGTCTGAAGCTTTCTTT
CDR3aa: CASSLPVSSRSEAFF

v_gene: TRBV5-4
j_gene: TRBJ1-2
abundance: NA
d_gene: TRBD1
CDR3nt: TGTGCCAGCAGCTCCGGGACAGCCCGCTATGGCTACACCTTC
CDR3aa: CASSSGTARYGYTF

v_gene: TRBV7-8
j_gene: TRBJ2-5
abundance: NA
d_gene: TRBD2
CDR3nt: TGTGCCAGCAGCCTGCCACGACTAGCGCTCGTGCAAACCCAGTACTTC
CDR3aa: CASSLPRLALVQTQYF

v_gene: TRBV5-4
j_gene: TRBJ2-3
abundance: NA
d_gene: NA
CDR3nt: TGTGCCAGCAGCTTGGATGGTGGCCGCTCTTTAGATACGCAGTATTTT
CDR3aa: CASSLDGGRSLDTQYF

v_gene: TRBV27
j_gene: TRBJ2-3
abundance: NA
d_gene: NA
CDR3nt: TGTGCCAGCAGTCACGCATCACGCACGCAGTATTTT
CDR3aa: CASSHASRTQYF

v_gene: TRBV3-1/TRBV3-2
j_gene: TRBJ2-6
abundance: once
d_gene: NA
CDR3nt: TGTGCCAGCAGCCAATCAACAGCCGGGGCCAACGTCCTGACTTTC
CDR3aa: CASSQSTAGANVLTF

v_gene: TRBV15
j_gene: TRBJ2-7
abundance: NA
d_gene: NA
CDR3nt: TGTGCCACCAGCAGAAGCGGACAATCCTACGAGCAGTACTTC
CDR3aa: CATSRSGQSYEQYF

v_gene: TRBV9
j_gene: TRBJ2-5
abundance: once
d_gene: NA
CDR3nt: TGTGCCAGCAGCGTAGGACAGCAAGAGACCCAGTACTTC
CDR3aa: CASSVGQQETQYF

v_gene: TRBV20-1
j_gene: TRBJ1-1
abundance: NA
d_gene: NA
CDR3nt: TGCACCCCGACTCCCAGGGAAGCTTTCTTT
CDR3aa: CTPTPREAFF

v_gene: TRBV25-1
j_gene: TRBJ1-4
abundance: NA
d_gene: NA
CDR3nt: TGTGCCAGCTCCCCTCTGGGCAGAAAAAATGAAAAACTGTTTTTT
CDR3aa: CASSPLGRKNEKLFF

v_gene: TRBV7-2
j_gene: TRBJ1-6
abundance: NA
d_gene: NA
CDR3nt: TGTGCCAGCAGCTTAGCCGGGACGGTAGAAAGTTCACCCCTCCACTTT
CDR3aa: CASSLAGTVESSPLHF

v_gene: TRBV7-8
j_gene: TRBJ1-5
abundance: NA
d_gene: NA
CDR3nt: TGTGCCAGCAGCTTAGCGCCCCCATCGAGTCAGCCCCAGCATTTT
CDR3aa: CASSLAPPSSQPQHF

v_gene: TRBV27
j_gene: TRBJ1-2
abundance: NA
d_gene: NA
CDR3nt: TGTGCCAGCAGTTTTGGGGGCGGCTCTGGCTACACCTTC
CDR3aa: CASSFGGGSGYTF